These 12 T cell receptor beta chains share one sample of origin, sequenced in a study of blood T cell repertoires in COVID-19. This table comes from immunoSEQ multiplex PCR, and its TCRdb copy is limited to in-frame clones, with some not included. The data contain about 150,000 clones, more than 80% of them singletons. Sequenced: peripheral blood. These receptors originate from a woman in her 40s with acute or convalescent COVID-19.

V and J are TRBV19 and TRBJ1-1, with D tentatively TRBD1 (5 bases). Per the germline V gene, CDR1 is LNHDA and CDR2 is SQIVND (reference sequence). The CDR3 sequence is 14 residues long. The V gene lost 0 bases and the J gene lost 7 bases, with 12 bases spanning the gap. The CDR3 protein is CASSIDGRDGEAFF. CDR3 in DNA: TGTGCCAGTAGTATAGATGGGAGGGACGGTGAAGCTTTCTTT.

The chain employs TRBV7-8 and TRBJ2-1; TRBD1 matches 8 bases. Germline V gene lookup returns CDR1 SGHVS and CDR2 FQNEAQ. V trimming: 5 bases; J trimming: 1 base; junction bases outside the gene matches: 7. CDR3 size: 16 residues. The CDR3 region has the DNA TGTGCCAGCAGCCCCGCGGACAGGGCGTCCTACAATGAGCAGTTCTTC. Translation gives CASSPADRASYNEQFF.

The chain combines TRBV30 with TRBJ2-1; the D gene is possibly TRBD2 (7 bases). The CDR3 runs to 15 residues. From germline, CDR1 is GTSNPN and CDR2 SVGIG (reference sequence). V was shortened by 2 bases and J by 7 bases, with 18 bases between the two germline ends. CDR3 bases: TGTGCCTGGAGTCCACCGAGGGGGGGCCGTAATGAGCAGTTCTTC. As protein: CAWSPPRGGRNEQFF.

The chain links TRBV20-1 to TRBJ2-2, with D perhaps matching TRBD1 (6 bases). This CDR3 spans 14 amino acids. V was pared by 3 bases and J by 1 base, with 9 bases between. Looked up from germline, CDR1 is DFQATT and CDR2 is SNEGSKA (reference sequence). CDR3 amino acids: CSASTRGNTGELFF. The CDR3 nucleotides read TGCAGTGCTAGTACCAGGGGGAACACCGGGGAGCTGTTTTTT.

This chain uses TRBV19 with TRBJ2-1; 11 nucleotides agree with TRBD2. CDR3 size: 18 residues. The germline V gene has CDR1 LNHDA and CDR2 SQIVND (reference sequence). The ends lost 3 bases at V and 4 bases at J; junction bases unmatched: 11. The CDR3 loop reads CASSIGASGGPSYNEQFF. CDR3 sequence (DNA): TGTGCCAGTAGTATCGGGGCTAGCGGGGGGCCCTCATACAATGAGCAGTTCTTC.

The V call is TRBV11-2, the J call TRBJ2-3; 7 nucleotides agree with TRBD2. The germline gives CDR1 SGHAT, CDR2 FQNNGV. The CDR3 totals 15 residues. V dropped 3 bases and J dropped 2; count of bases not matched to a gene: 5. CDR3 residues: CASSLSGVNTDTQYF. The CDR3 DNA is TGTGCCAGCAGCTTGAGCGGGGTGAACACAGATACGCAGTATTTT.

The rearrangement joins TRBV7-8 to TRBJ2-2; weak D call: TRBD2 (5 bases). Trimming removed 6 bases at V and 3 bases at J, with 5 bases between. Germline V gene lookup returns CDR1 SGHVS and CDR2 FQNEAQ. The CDR3 is made up of 12 amino acids. CDR3 amino acids: CASRRDTGELFF. The CDR3, as DNA: TGTGCCAGCAGGCGGGACACCGGGGAGCTGTTTTTT.

V gene TRBV6-5 combines with J gene TRBJ1-5; D is undetermined. Germline V gives CDR1 MNHEY, CDR2 SVGAGI. Trimming removed 5 bases at V and 4 bases at J, with 6 bases between. The CDR3 sequence is 12 residues long. In nucleotides, the CDR3 is TGTGCCAGCAGTACCGGGAATCAGCCCCAGCATTTT. It encodes CASSTGNQPQHF.

The chain is built from TRBV7-6 and TRBJ2-5; 11 bases fit TRBD1. Trimming at V came to 2 bases and at J to 5 bases, leaving 10 bases not matched to a gene. Germline assignment: CDR1 SGHVS and CDR2 FNYEAQ. CDR3 size: 17 residues. CDR3 protein: CASSLPEDRGRWETQYF. The CDR3 DNA sequence: TGTGCCAGCAGCTTACCAGAGGACAGGGGGCGCTGGGAGACCCAGTACTTC.

This clone appeared once. For the CDR3, the DNA is TGTGCCAGCAGGGAGGACAGGGTCAACTATGGCTACACCTTC. Translating it yields CASREDRVNYGYTF. The chain uses TRBV28 and TRBJ1-2; 8 nucleotides agree with TRBD1. The V and J ends lost 6 bases and 2 bases, in that order; junction bases with no gene match: 5. The CDR3 length is 14 residues. The germline V gene has CDR1 MDHEN and CDR2 SYDVKM.

This clone was counted between two and nine times. This rearrangement joins TRBV5-1 to TRBJ1-2; maybe TRBD1 (6 bases). V lost 4 bases, J lost 4 bases, and 20 bases lay in between. Germline lookup yields CDR1 SGHRS and CDR2 YFSETQ. This CDR3 has 16 amino acids. CDR3 loop: CASSPDSTGRFYGYTF. As DNA, the CDR3 is TGCGCCAGCAGCCCGGACTCGACAGGACGGTTCTATGGCTACACCTTC.

The chain is built from TRBV2 and TRBJ1-5; D is perhaps TRBD1 (6 bases). The CDR3 runs to 14 residues. The V and J ends lost 7 bases and 4 bases respectively, with 14 bases between them. Germline V gene lookup returns CDR1 SNHLY and CDR2 FYNNEI. CDR3 DNA sequence: TGTGCCAGCAAAATGGACAGTCGAAATCAGCCCCAGCATTTT. This gives the protein CASKMDSRNQPQHF.